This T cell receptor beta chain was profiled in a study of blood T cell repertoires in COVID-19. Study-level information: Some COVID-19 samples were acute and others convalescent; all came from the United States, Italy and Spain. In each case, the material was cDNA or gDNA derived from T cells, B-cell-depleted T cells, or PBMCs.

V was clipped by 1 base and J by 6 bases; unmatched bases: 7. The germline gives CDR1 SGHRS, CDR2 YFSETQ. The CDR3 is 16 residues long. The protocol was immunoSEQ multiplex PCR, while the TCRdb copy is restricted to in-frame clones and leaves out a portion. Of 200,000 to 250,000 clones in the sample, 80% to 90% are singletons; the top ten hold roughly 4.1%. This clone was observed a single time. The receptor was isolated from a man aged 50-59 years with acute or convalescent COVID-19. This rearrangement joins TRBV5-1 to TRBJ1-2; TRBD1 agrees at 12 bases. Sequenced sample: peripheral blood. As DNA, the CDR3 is TGCGCCAGCAGCTTGATGGGGACAGGGGGCGACCATGGCTACACCTTC. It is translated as CASSLMGTGGDHGYTF.